This T cell receptor (beta chain) was found in a study of vaccination effects on CD4 cells after COVID-19. As for the study in general: Following the second dose by a median of 72 days, the post-vaccine samples were obtained.

Under the ViraFEST assay, PBMC were stimulated with viral peptide pools so that antigen-specific CD4+ T cells expanded. Sequencing was performed afterwards. Cells that had been cultured for approximately ten days were the source of isolated CD4+ T cells. BNT162b2 vaccine or mRNA-1273 vaccine was given to participants in two doses. Culturing of a few million PBMC per well took place with roughly 10 IU/ml IL-2 and about 10 ug/ml peptides. Half-medium changes using IL-2 medium occurred on days 3 and 7. Concerning this clone: Its antigen is still unknown.

This CDR3 region has 13 residues. Germline-derived CDR1 and CDR2 are MNHEY and SVGAGI. The V and J ends lost 5 bases and 7 bases, in that order; junction bases with no gene match: 5. The assay was immunoSEQ multiplex PCR, and TCRdb's table has in-frame clones only and misses some. The sample records around 59,000 clones, under 80% being singletons. This specimen consisted of CD4+ T cells from PBMCs cultured with HCoV-OC43 spike peptides, obtained after COVID-19 vaccination. Subset specified: HCoV-OC43 spike overlapping peptide pool stimulation. The clonotype originates from a human donor who received a COVID-19 vaccine. The chain carries TRBV6-5 and TRBJ2-1; TRBD1 matches 7 bases. The chain's CDR3 is CASSLTGANEQFF. Here the CDR3 DNA reads TGTGCCAGCAGTCTTACAGGGGCTAATGAGCAGTTCTTC.